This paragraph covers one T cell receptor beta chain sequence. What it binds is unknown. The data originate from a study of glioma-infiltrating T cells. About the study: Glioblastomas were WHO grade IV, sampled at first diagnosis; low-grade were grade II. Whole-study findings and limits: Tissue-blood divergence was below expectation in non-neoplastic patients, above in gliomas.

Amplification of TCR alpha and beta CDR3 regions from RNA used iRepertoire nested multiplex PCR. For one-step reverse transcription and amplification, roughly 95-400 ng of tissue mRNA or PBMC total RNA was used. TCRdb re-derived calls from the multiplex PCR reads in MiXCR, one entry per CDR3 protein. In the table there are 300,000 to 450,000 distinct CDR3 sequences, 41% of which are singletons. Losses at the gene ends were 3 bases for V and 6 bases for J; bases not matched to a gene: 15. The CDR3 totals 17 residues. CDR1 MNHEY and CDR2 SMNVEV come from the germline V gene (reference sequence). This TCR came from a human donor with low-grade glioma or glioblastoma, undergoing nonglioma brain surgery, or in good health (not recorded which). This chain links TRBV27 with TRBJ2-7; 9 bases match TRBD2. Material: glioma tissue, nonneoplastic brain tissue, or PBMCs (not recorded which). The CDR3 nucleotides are TGTGCCAGCAGTTTTATAGCCTTTTCCGGGACTAGCAGCGAGCAGTACTTC. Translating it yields CASSFIAFSGTSSEQYF.